This TCR beta chain was sequenced for a study of T cells after yellow fever vaccination. This clonotype was found a few times. CDR3 size: 14 residues. Per germline, CDR1 DFQATT and CDR2 SNEGSKA (reference sequence). V was trimmed by 2 bases and J by 2 bases, leaving 13 bases between them. TCRdb re-called the 5' RACE reads through MiXCR, storing one row per CDR3 protein. The sample holds around 250,000 distinct CDR3 sequences, about 7% seen once. This sample comprised CD4+ T cells sorted from PBMCs, obtained 15 days after the yellow fever booster vaccination. This rearrangement joins TRBV20-1 to TRBJ2-7, with D perhaps matching TRBD1 or TRBD2 (5 bases each). The sequence was obtained from a man aged 30-40 years who received the YFV17D yellow fever vaccine. The CDR3 protein is CSARSTGGAYEQYF. CDR3 DNA sequence: TGCAGTGCTAGAAGCACAGGAGGAGCCTACGAGCAGTACTTC.